Following are 28 T cell receptor beta chains from one sample sequenced in a study of blood T cell repertoires in COVID-19. Assay used: immunoSEQ multiplex PCR; TCRdb lists only in-frame clones, some missing. The sample lists roughly 80,000 clones; 70% to 90% were seen once. Sequencing was carried out using peripheral blood. The receptors shown here come from a woman aged 80 or older with acute or convalescent COVID-19.

The CDR3 bases are TGTGCCAGCAGTCCTGAGAGGGCGCTAAACAATGAGCAGTTCTTC. Translating gives CASSPERALNNEQFF. The V call is TRBV6-5, the J call TRBJ2-1; tentative D call: TRBD2 (5 bases). V was clipped by 5 bases and J by 5 bases, with 16 bases between them. The CDR3 has 15 amino acids. The germline CDR1 and CDR2 sequences are MNHEY and SVGAGI.

This sequence joins TRBV7-8 and TRBJ2-7, with 7 bases fitting TRBD1. Unmatched junction bases numbered 4, after V lost 3 bases and J lost 5 bases. CDR3 length: 13 amino acids. In germline, CDR1 is SGHVS, CDR2 FQNEAQ. CDR3 in DNA: TGTGCCAGCAGCTTGACAGGGCGGAACGAGCAGTACTTC. It specifies CASSLTGRNEQYF. The full variable domain, with the rest looked up from reference TRBV7-8 and TRBJ2-7, is GAGVSQSPRYKVAKRGQDVALRCDPISGHVSLFWYQQALGQGPEFLTYFQNEAQLDKSGLPSDRFFAERPEGSVSTLKIQRTQQEDSAVYLCASSLTGRNEQYFGPGTRLTVT.

The V and J genes are TRBV19 and TRBJ1-2; D uncertain. Per germline, CDR1 LNHDA and CDR2 SQIVND (reference sequence). The CDR3 extends over 15 amino acids. Trimming removed 1 base at V and 0 bases at J, with 9 bases between. The CDR3 reads CASSIGPGSNYGYTF. The CDR3 DNA follows: TGTGCCAGTAGTATAGGTCCAGGATCTAACTATGGCTACACCTTC.

A single count supports this clone. CDR3 in DNA: TGTGCCAGCAGTTACAACAGTGGCAATCAGCCCCAGCATTTT. Translation: CASSYNSGNQPQHF. The gene calls are TRBV6-2 or TRBV6-3 and TRBJ1-5; the D is unclear. This CDR3 spans 14 amino acids. CDR1 and CDR2 from the germline V gene are MNHEY and SVGEGT. The V gene lost 2 bases and the J gene lost 2 bases, with 7 bases spanning the gap.

This chain uses TRBV2 with TRBJ1-5, with TRBD1 matching over 9 bases. The length of the CDR3 is 16 residues. The ends lost 6 bases at V and 0 bases at J; junction bases unmatched: 6. Germline values: CDR1 SNHLY, CDR2 FYNNEI. CDR3 sequence reads: CASRDRGWDSNQPQHF. DNA for the CDR3: TGTGCCAGCAGGGACAGGGGATGGGATAGCAATCAGCCCCAGCATTTT.

The gene calls are TRBV19 and TRBJ2-3; a weak D match, TRBD2 (6 bases). The V end was cut by 3 bases, the J end by 4 bases, with 14 bases between. Germline-derived CDR1 and CDR2 are LNHDA and SQIVND (reference sequence). CDR3 length: 15 amino acids. The CDR3 reads CASSIGSGVSDTQYF. The CDR3 DNA reads TGTGCCAGTAGTATCGGTTCGGGGGTATCAGATACGCAGTATTTT.

As for this clone: Germline is not matched at one junction end, which may reflect a read error. The chain recombines TRBV7-7 with TRBJ1-1; no clear D gene. Germline lookup yields CDR1 SSHAT and CDR2 FNYEAQ (reference sequence). This CDR3 is 13 amino acids long. Here the CDR3 reads CASSLERNTEAFF. The CDR3 DNA sequence: TGTGCTAGCAGCTTAGAGAGGAACACTGAAGCTTTCTTT.

The rearrangement uses TRBV19 and TRBJ2-2, with 15 bases aligning to TRBD2. The V gene end was trimmed by 6 bases and the J gene end by 0 bases; junction bases not matched to a gene: 2. The CDR3 runs 17 residues. Germline values: CDR1 LNHDA, CDR2 SQIVND (reference sequence). DNA for the CDR3: TGTGCCAGTAGCGGACTAGCGGGAGGGCCGAACACCGGGGAGCTGTTTTTT. Its protein is CASSGLAGGPNTGELFF.

The rearrangement links TRBV5-5 to TRBJ2-1; weak D call: TRBD2 (6 bases). Germline CDR1 reads SGHKS; CDR2 reads YYEKEE (reference sequence). This CDR3 has 15 residues. Trimming removed 3 bases at V and 2 bases at J, with 12 bases between. The CDR3 coding sequence is TGTGCCAGCAGCTGGGACTTACAACCCTACAATGAGCAGTTCTTC. Translated, it gives CASSWDLQPYNEQFF.

The chain recombines TRBV4-3 with TRBJ2-2; the D gene is possibly TRBD1 (6 bases). The germline gives CDR1 LGHNA, CDR2 YSLEER. There are 16 residues in the CDR3. V dropped 1 base and J dropped 3 bases, with 12 bases sitting between them. CDR3 protein: CASSQAGRGHTGELFF. The CDR3 coding sequence is TGCGCCAGCAGCCAAGCTGGCAGGGGACACACCGGGGAGCTGTTTTTT.

In this sample, this clone turned up once. The CDR3 DNA reads as TGTGCCAGCAGCCAAGATAGGATGGTAGCGGGGGGAACAGATACGCAGTATTTT. Translating it yields CASSQDRMVAGGTDTQYF. V is TRBV4-2 and J is TRBJ2-3; 10 positions agree with TRBD2. The CDR3 consists of 18 residues. The germline V gene encodes CDR1 LGHNA and CDR2 YNFKEQ. V gave up 0 bases and J gave up 3 bases; unmatched junction bases: 9.

This clone appeared once. The rearrangement links TRBV11-3 to TRBJ2-1; tentatively, D is TRBD1 (6 bases). The CDR3 has 13 residues. The V gene's germline CDR1 is SGHNT and CDR2 YENEEA. Deletions cut 5 bases from V and 9 bases from J, with 14 bases between. CDR3 protein: CASSPYREGEQFF. The CDR3 DNA reads as TGTGCCAGCAGCCCTTACAGGGAAGGTGAGCAGTTCTTC.

V usage is TRBV5-6 and J usage is TRBJ1-2, with 7 nucleotides matching TRBD1. Germline CDR1 reads SGHDT; CDR2 reads YYEEEE. This CDR3 comprises 14 residues. V gave up 2 bases and J gave up 8 bases; unmatched junction bases: 9. CDR3 bases: TGTGCCAGCAGCTTCAGACAGGGAAAAGAAGGCTACACCTTC. Its translation: CASSFRQGKEGYTF.

The V and J genes are TRBV6-5 and TRBJ1-4; D not resolved. The V end was cut by 7 bases, the J end by 0 bases, with 12 bases between. The CDR3 totals 15 residues. The germline V gene has CDR1 MNHEY and CDR2 SVGAGI. Written as DNA, the CDR3 is TGTGCCAGCATCCCATCGAGGTCAACTAATGAAAAACTGTTTTTT. Amino acid sequence: CASIPSRSTNEKLFF.

This clone was observed a few times. V and J are TRBV6-5 and TRBJ1-1; D might be TRBD1 (6 bases). Trimming pared 9 bases from V and 1 base from J, leaving 12 bases between. The CDR3 covers 13 residues. Looked up from germline, CDR1 is MNHEY and CDR2 is SVGAGI. CDR3 DNA sequence: TGTGCCAGTGGACAGTCAGCGAACACTGAAGCTTTCTTT. This sequence encodes CASGQSANTEAFF.

This clone was observed a handful of times. The chain joins TRBV4-2 to TRBJ1-5, with 7 bases that match TRBD1. Per the germline V gene, CDR1 is LGHNA and CDR2 is YNFKEQ. V was pared by 4 bases and J by 1 base, with 4 bases of the junction left unmatched. The CDR3 length is 15 residues. The CDR3 nucleotides read TGTGCCAGCAGCCGAGAGGGACAGAGCAATCAGCCCCAGCATTTT. It yields the protein CASSREGQSNQPQHF.

This chain connects TRBV7-2 to TRBJ1-1; no clear D gene. This CDR3 spans 13 amino acids. V lost 5 bases to trimming and J lost 8 bases, with 15 bases between them. Germline CDR1 SGHTA, CDR2 FQGNSA. CDR3: CASSGGLNIEAFF. CDR3 nucleotides: TGTGCCAGCAGCGGAGGACTAAACATCGAAGCTTTCTTT.

This clone was seen a few times. V gene TRBV6-5 combines with J gene TRBJ1-5; D might be TRBD1 (6 bases). This CDR3 spans 15 amino acids. Trimming pared 0 bases from V and 7 bases from J, leaving 13 bases between. Germline V gene data show CDR1 as MNHEY and CDR2 as SVGAGI. The CDR3 here is CASSYSPKQGQPQHF. CDR3 nucleotide sequence: TGTGCCAGCAGTTACTCCCCCAAGCAGGGGCAGCCCCAGCATTTT.

The chain recombines TRBV10-3 with TRBJ2-5; 9 nucleotides agree with TRBD1. Looked up from germline, CDR1 is ENHRY and CDR2 is SYGVKD. Trimming cost V 4 bases and J 4 bases; bases outside gene matches: 7. The CDR3 is 15 amino acids. DNA of the CDR3: TGTGCCATCAGTGTGGGGACAGGGAAATTAGAGACCCAGTACTTC. Its translation: CAISVGTGKLETQYF.

DNA of the CDR3: TGCAGTGCTAGTTTCAGGAACTCCTACAATGAGCAGTTCTTC. This encodes CSASFRNSYNEQFF. This chain links TRBV20-1 with TRBJ2-1, with D uncertain. The CDR3 runs to 14 residues. CDR1 DFQATT and CDR2 SNEGSKA come from the germline V gene (reference sequence). Trimming removed 3 bases from V and 0 bases from J, with 9 bases in between.

The J gene is TRBJ2-7, the V gene TRBV19, with D possibly TRBD2 on 7 matching bases. CDR1 is LNHDA and CDR2 is SQIVND in the germline V gene (reference sequence). This CDR3 has 16 amino acids. With 7 bases removed from V and 4 bases from J, the gap between germline ends came to 23 bases. DNA for the CDR3: TGTGCCAGTACTCCGGGGGGCCGCGGACTAGGATACGAGCAGTACTTC. This translates into CASTPGGRGLGYEQYF.

This chain joins TRBV18 and TRBJ1-2; D is unresolved. The CDR3 is 13 amino acids. Germline V gene sequence: CDR1 KGHSH, CDR2 LQKENI. Trimming pared 2 bases from V and 8 bases from J, leaving 12 bases between. Here the CDR3 reads CASSPDSGEGYTF. The CDR3 DNA follows: TGTGCCAGCTCACCAGACTCTGGGGAGGGCTACACCTTC.

The V and J genes are TRBV7-9 and TRBJ1-1, with TRBD1 as a possible D gene (6 bases). The V gene's germline CDR1 is SEHNR and CDR2 FQNEAQ (reference sequence). The CDR3 covers 15 residues. V was trimmed by 0 bases and J by 5 bases, leaving 13 bases between them. As DNA, the CDR3 is TGTGCCAGCAGCTTAGCGGGGGGGCGAGGGACTGAAGCTTTCTTT. As protein: CASSLAGGRGTEAFF. Together with reference TRBV7-9 and TRBJ1-1, the CDR3 gives the full variable domain: DTGVSQNPRHKITKRGQNVTFRCDPISEHNRLYWYRQTLGQGPEFLTYFQNEAQLEKSRLLSDRFSAERPKGSFSTLEIQRTEQGDSAMYLCASSLAGGRGTEAFFGQGTRLTVV.

This chain connects TRBV30 to TRBJ2-5; tentatively, D is TRBD2 (5 bases). Trimming stripped 0 bases from V and 7 bases from J, with 15 bases between. CDR1 and CDR2 (germline): GTSNPN, SVGIG (reference sequence). This CDR3 is built from 14 residues. Here the CDR3 DNA reads TGTGCCTGGAGTGTTCTAGCTCCCTTGGGGACCCAGTACTTC. It is translated as CAWSVLAPLGTQYF.

V and J are TRBV7-2 and TRBJ2-7; 8 positions agree with TRBD2. This CDR3 has 15 residues. Germline CDR1 is SGHTA and CDR2 is FQGNSA. V dropped 2 bases and J dropped 2; count of bases not matched to a gene: 5. CDR3: CASSLMVAGTYEQYF. The CDR3 nucleotides are TGTGCCAGCAGCTTAATGGTAGCGGGGACCTACGAGCAGTACTTC.

This chain uses TRBV3-1 (or the pseudogene TRBV3-2) with TRBJ2-3; perhaps TRBD1 as D (6 bases). The CDR3 length is 15 residues. V gave up 3 bases and J gave up 2 bases, with 12 bases separating them. Looked up from germline, CDR1 is LGHDT and CDR2 is YNNKEL (reference sequence). CDR3 in amino acids: CASSQETGATDTQYF. The CDR3 DNA follows: TGTGCCAGCAGCCAGGAGACAGGTGCCACAGATACGCAGTATTTT.

This chain links TRBV5-6 with TRBJ1-2; D is possibly TRBD1 (6 bases). V lost 4 bases, J lost 4 bases, and 17 bases lay in between. The CDR3 is made up of 15 amino acids. Germline V gene data show CDR1 as SGHDT and CDR2 as YYEEEE. CDR3 sequence (DNA): TGTGCCAGCAGCACAGGCCTAGGACAGACCTATGGCTACACCTTC. It translates to CASSTGLGQTYGYTF.

V and J are TRBV19 and TRBJ1-5, with a possible D match to TRBD1 (6 bases). Deletions cut 6 bases from V and 0 bases from J, with 9 bases between. Germline V gene sequence: CDR1 LNHDA, CDR2 SQIVND (reference sequence). This CDR3 comprises 14 residues. For the CDR3, the DNA is TGTGCCAGTAGGTCCAGGGGTAGCAATCAGCCCCAGCATTTT. Its protein is CASRSRGSNQPQHF.